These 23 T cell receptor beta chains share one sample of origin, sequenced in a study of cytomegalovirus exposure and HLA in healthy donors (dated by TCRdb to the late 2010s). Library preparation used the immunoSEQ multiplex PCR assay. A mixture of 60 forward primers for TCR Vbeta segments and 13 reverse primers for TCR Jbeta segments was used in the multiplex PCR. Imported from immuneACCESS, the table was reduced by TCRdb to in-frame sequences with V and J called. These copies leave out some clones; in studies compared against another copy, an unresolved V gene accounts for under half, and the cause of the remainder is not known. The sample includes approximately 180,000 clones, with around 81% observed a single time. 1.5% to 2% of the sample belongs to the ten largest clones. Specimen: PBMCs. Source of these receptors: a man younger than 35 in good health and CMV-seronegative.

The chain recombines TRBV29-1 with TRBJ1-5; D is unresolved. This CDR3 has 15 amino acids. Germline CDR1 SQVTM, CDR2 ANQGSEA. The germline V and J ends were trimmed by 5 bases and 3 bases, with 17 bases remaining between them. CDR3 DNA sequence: TGCAGCGTTTCCTTGGGCGCAGCAAACAATCAGCCCCAGCATTTT. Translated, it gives CSVSLGAANNQPQHF. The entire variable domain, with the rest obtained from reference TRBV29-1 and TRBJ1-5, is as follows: SAVISQKPSRDICQRGTSLTIQCQVDSQVTMMFWYRQQPGQSLTLIATANQGSEATYESGFVIDKFPISRPNLTFSTLTVSNMSPEDSSIYLCSVSLGAANNQPQHFGDGTRLSIL.

The CDR3 loop reads CASKREETQYF. The CDR3 bases are TGTGCCAGCAAACGGGAGGAGACCCAGTACTTC. V and J are TRBV6-6 and TRBJ2-5, with D maybe TRBD2 (6 bases). Germline lookup yields CDR1 MNHNY and CDR2 SVGAGI (reference sequence). Trimming left V 7 bases short and J 5 bases short, with 8 bases between. The length of the CDR3 is 11 residues.

The CDR3: CASSRRDRPATNEKLFF. The CDR3 DNA is TGTGCCAGCAGCCGGCGGGACAGGCCCGCAACTAATGAAAAACTGTTTTTT. The chain recombines TRBV7-8 with TRBJ1-4; 8 nucleotides align to TRBD1. The J segment lost 0 bases and the V segment lost 5 bases, leaving 8 bases of the junction unmatched. Germline assignment: CDR1 SGHVS and CDR2 FQNEAQ. The CDR3 runs to 17 residues.

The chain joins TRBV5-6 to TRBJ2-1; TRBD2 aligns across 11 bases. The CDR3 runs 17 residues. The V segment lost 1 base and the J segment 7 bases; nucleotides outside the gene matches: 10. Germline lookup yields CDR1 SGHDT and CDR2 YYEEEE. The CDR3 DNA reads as TGTGCCAGCAGCTTGAGGCGACTAGCGGGAACTGTTAATGAGCAGTTCTTC. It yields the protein CASSLRRLAGTVNEQFF.

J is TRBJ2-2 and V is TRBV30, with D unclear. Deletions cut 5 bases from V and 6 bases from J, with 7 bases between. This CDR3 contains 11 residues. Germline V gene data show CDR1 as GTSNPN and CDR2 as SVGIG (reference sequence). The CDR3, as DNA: TGTGCCTGGTCCGGTTCCGGGGAGCTGTTTTTT. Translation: CAWSGSGELFF.

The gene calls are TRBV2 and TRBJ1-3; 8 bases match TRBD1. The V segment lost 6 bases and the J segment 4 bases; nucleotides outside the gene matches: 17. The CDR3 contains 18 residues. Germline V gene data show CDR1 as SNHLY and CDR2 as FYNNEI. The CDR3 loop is CASSPTGALGSFGNTIYF. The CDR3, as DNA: TGTGCCAGCAGCCCGACAGGGGCGCTTGGTTCCTTCGGAAACACCATATATTTT.

In nucleotides, the CDR3 is TGTGCCAGCAGCTTAGGGCTAGCGGAACTTGAGCAGTTCTTC. Translating gives CASSLGLAELEQFF. The chain combines TRBV13 with TRBJ2-1, with 7 positions matching TRBD2. The CDR3 consists of 14 residues. With 0 bases clipped from V and 9 bases from J, the junction kept 5 bases outside the gene matches. The V gene's germline CDR1 is PRHDT and CDR2 FYEKMQ (reference sequence).

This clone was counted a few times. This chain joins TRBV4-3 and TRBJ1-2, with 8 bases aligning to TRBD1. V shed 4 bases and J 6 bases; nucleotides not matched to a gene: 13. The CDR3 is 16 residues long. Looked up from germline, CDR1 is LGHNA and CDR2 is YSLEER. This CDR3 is CASSPQQGAWGDGYTF. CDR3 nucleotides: TGCGCCAGCAGCCCCCAGCAGGGGGCATGGGGTGATGGCTACACCTTC.

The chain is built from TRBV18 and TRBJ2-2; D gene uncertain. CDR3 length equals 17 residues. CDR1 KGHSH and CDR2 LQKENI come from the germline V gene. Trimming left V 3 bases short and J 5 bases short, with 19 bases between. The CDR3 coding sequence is TGTGCCAGCTCACCCCCCCCTCGACTTAGGCCGACCGGGGAGCTGTTTTTT. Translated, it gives CASSPPPRLRPTGELFF.

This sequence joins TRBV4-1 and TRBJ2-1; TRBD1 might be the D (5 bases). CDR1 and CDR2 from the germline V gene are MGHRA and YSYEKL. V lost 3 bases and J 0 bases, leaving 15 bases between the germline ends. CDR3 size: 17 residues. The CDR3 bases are TGCGCCAGCAGCCAGAGAAGAACAGGAATCTCCTACAATGAGCAGTTCTTC. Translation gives CASSQRRTGISYNEQFF.

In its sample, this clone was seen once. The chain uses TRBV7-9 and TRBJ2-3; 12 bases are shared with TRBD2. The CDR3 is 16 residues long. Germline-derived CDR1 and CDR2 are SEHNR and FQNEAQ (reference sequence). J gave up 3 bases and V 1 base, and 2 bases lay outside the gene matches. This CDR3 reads CASSLGGTSGTDTQYF. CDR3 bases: TGTGCCAGCAGCTTAGGTGGGACTAGCGGGACAGATACGCAGTATTTT.

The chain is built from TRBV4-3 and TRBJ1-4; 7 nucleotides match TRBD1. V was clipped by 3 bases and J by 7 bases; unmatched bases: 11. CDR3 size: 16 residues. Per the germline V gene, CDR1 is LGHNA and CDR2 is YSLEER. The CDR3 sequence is CASSHSIGGDGEKLFF. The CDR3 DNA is TGCGCCAGCAGCCATTCGATAGGGGGCGATGGTGAAAAACTGTTTTTT.

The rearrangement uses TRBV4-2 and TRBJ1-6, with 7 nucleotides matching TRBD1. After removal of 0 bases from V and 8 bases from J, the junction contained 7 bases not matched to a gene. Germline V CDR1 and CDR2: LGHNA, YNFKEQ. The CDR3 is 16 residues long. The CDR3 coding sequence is TGTGCCAGCAGCCAAGATTTTGGGGACAGCGATTCACCCCTCCACTTT. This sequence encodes CASSQDFGDSDSPLHF.

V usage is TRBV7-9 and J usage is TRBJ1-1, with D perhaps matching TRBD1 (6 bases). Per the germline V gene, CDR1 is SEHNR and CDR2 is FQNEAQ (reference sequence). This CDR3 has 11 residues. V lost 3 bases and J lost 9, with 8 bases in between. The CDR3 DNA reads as TGTGCCAGCAGCTTCACAGGGAAAGCTTTCTTT. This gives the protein CASSFTGKAFF. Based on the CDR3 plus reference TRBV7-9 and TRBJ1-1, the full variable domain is DTGVSQNPRHKITKRGQNVTFRCDPISEHNRLYWYRQTLGQGPEFLTYFQNEAQLEKSRLLSDRFSAERPKGSFSTLEIQRTEQGDSAMYLCASSFTGKAFFGQGTRLTVV.

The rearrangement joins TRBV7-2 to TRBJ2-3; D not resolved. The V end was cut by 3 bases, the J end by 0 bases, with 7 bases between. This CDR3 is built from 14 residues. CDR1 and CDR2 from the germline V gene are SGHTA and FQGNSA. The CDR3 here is CASSLTGSTDTQYF. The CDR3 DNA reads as TGTGCCAGCAGCTTGACTGGTAGCACAGATACGCAGTATTTT.

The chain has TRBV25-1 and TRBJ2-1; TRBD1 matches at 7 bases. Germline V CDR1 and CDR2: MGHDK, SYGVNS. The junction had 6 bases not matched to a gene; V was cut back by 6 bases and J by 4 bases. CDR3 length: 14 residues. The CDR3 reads CASRGGSSYNEQFF. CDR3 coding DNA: TGTGCCAGCAGAGGGGGCTCCAGTTACAATGAGCAGTTCTTC.

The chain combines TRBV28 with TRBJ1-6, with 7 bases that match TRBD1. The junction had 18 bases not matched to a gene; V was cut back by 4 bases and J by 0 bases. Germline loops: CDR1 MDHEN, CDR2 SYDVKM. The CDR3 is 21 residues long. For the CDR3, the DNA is TGTGCCAGCAGTTCCCTCTCCTGGACAGGTTTGGAAGGCTCCTATAATTCACCCCTCCACTTT. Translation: CASSSLSWTGLEGSYNSPLHF.

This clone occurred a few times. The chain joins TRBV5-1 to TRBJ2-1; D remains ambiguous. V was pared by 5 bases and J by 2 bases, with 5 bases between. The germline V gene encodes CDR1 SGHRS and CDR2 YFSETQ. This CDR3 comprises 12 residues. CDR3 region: CASRATYNEQFF. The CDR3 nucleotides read TGCGCCAGCAGAGCTACCTACAATGAGCAGTTCTTC.

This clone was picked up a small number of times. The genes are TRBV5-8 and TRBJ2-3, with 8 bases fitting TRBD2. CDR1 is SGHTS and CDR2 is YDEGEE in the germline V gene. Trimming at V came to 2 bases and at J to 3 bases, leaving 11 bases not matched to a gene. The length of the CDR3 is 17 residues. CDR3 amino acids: CASSLSFGRAQTDTQYF. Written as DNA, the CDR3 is TGTGCCAGCAGCTTATCCTTCGGGAGGGCCCAGACAGATACGCAGTATTTT. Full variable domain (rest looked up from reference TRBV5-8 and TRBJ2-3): EAGVTQSPTHLIKTRGQQATLRCSPISGHTSVYWYQQALGLGLQFLLWYDEGEERNRGNFPPRFSGRQFPNYSSELNVNALELEDSALYLCASSLSFGRAQTDTQYFGPGTRLTVL.

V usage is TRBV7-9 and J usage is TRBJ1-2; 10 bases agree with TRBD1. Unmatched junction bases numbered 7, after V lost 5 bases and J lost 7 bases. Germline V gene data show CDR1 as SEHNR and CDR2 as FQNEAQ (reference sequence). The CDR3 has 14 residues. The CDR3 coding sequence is TGTGCCAGCAGCCTCGGACAGGGGGGTAGTGGCTACACCTTC. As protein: CASSLGQGGSGYTF. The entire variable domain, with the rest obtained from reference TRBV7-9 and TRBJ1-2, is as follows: DTGVSQNPRHKITKRGQNVTFRCDPISEHNRLYWYRQTLGQGPEFLTYFQNEAQLEKSRLLSDRFSAERPKGSFSTLEIQRTEQGDSAMYLCASSLGQGGSGYTFGSGTRLTVV.

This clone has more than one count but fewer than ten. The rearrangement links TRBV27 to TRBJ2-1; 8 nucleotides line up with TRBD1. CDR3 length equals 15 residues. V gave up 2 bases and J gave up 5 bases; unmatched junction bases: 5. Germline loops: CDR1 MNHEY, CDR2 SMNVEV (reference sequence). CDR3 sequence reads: CASSLGGQGNNEQFF. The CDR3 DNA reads TGTGCCAGCAGTTTAGGAGGACAGGGCAACAATGAGCAGTTCTTC.

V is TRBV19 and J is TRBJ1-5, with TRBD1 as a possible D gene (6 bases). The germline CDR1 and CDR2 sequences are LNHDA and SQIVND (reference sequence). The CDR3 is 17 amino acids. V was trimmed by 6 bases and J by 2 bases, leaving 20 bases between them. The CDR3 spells CASRALGEGGGNQPQHF. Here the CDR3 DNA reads TGTGCCAGTAGAGCGTTGGGGGAGGGGGGTGGCAATCAGCCCCAGCATTTT.

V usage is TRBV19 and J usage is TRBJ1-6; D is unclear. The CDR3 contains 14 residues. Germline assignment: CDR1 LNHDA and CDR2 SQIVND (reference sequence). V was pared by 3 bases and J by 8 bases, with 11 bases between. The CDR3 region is CASSIEGRDSPLHF. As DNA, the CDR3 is TGTGCCAGTAGTATTGAGGGCCGGGATTCACCCCTCCACTTT.